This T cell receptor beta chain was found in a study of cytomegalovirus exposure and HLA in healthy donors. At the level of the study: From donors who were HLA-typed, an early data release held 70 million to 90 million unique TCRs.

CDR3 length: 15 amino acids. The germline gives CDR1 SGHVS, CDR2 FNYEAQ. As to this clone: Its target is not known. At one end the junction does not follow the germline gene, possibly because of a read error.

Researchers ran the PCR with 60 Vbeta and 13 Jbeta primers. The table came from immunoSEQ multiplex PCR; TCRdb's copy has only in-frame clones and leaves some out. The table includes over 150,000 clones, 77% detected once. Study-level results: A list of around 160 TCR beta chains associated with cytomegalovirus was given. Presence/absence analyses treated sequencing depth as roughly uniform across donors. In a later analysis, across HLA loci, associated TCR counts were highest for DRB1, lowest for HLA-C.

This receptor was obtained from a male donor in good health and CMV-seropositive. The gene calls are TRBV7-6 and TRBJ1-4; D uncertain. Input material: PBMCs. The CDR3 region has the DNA TGTGCCAGCAGCTCGCGCACCGACTTTAATGAAAAATTGTTTTTT. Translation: CASSSRTDFNEKLFF.